Listed below are T cell receptor beta chains from one sample, sequenced in a study of shared clonotypes between healthy human individuals. Clones were read by immunoSEQ multiplex PCR, and TCRdb kept only the in-frame ones, dropping some. The sample contains around 2.3 million clones, more than 90% of which appear only once. The specimen was naive CD4+ T cells sorted from blood. Receptors were obtained from a man aged 18-30 years in good health. The CDR3 runs from the conserved cysteine through the conserved F or W. D genes are given only for firm matches. Clone size appears in some rows only: once, few, many, or a class for an expanded clone.

>.|TRBV18|.|TRBJ1-6
TGTGCCAGCTCACCATTCGATGGCGATAATTCACCCCTCCACTTT
CASSPFDGDNSPLHF
>.|TRBV11-3|.|TRBJ2-7
TGTGCCAGCAGCCCCCCGACCATCTACGAGCAGTACTTC
CASSPPTIYEQYF
>.|TRBV9|.|TRBJ2-5
TGTGCCAGCAGCGCCCACCGGGAGTTCTACCAAGAGACCCAGTACTTC
CASSAHREFYQETQYF
>.|TRBV6-1|once|TRBJ2-7
TGTGCCAGCAGTGAACCTCAGACTAGATTAAGTAAAGGGCAGTACTTC
CASSEPQTRLSKGQYF
>.|TRBV18|.|TRBJ2-2
TGTGCCAGCTCACCCCCATGGGGGAACACCGGGGAGCTGTTTTTT
CASSPPWGNTGELFF
>TRBD2|TRBV18|.|TRBJ2-3
TGTGCCAGCTCACTTGGGATTACTAGCGGCGCTAGCACAGATACGCAGTATTTT
CASSLGITSGASTDTQYF
>TRBD1|TRBV6-1|.|TRBJ2-7
TGTGCCAGCAGTGCCCGGGACAGGGTTGGGGAGCAGTACTTC
CASSARDRVGEQYF
>TRBD2|TRBV25-1|.|TRBJ2-1
TGTGCCAGCAGTCGACTAGCGGGAGTGGGGTACAATGAGCAGTTCTTC
CASSRLAGVGYNEQFF
>.|TRBV10-3|.|TRBJ1-2
TGTGCCATCAGTGAATTAGGTTGGCCGACAGATGGCTACACCTTC
CAISELGWPTDGYTF
>.|TRBV7-2|.|TRBJ1-2
TGTGCCAGCAGCTTAGGTGTAGGGGCCTATGGCTACACCTTC
CASSLGVGAYGYTF
>.|TRBV7-9|.|TRBJ2-5
TGTGCCAGCAGCTTAGTGGAGACAGCGCAAGAGACCCAGTACTTC
CASSLVETAQETQYF
>TRBD2|TRBV5-1|.|TRBJ2-3
TGCGCCAGCACCCAGGGCGGGAGGGAAGGAGATACGCAGTATTTT
CASTQGGREGDTQYF
>TRBD2|TRBV7-8|.|TRBJ2-2
TGTGCCAGCAGCTTCCCTCAGACTAGCGGGAGCATCGTCACCGGGGAGCTGTTTTTT
CASSFPQTSGSIVTGELFF
>.|TRBV7-9|.|TRBJ2-7
TGTGCCAGCAGCCCAAAAGAATGGACCTACGAGCAGTACTTC
CASSPKEWTYEQYF
>.|TRBV19|.|TRBJ2-7
TGTGCCAGTAGTACCTTATTCAGGGTTGTCTGGAACGAGCAGTACTTC
CASSTLFRVVWNEQYF
>TRBD2|TRBV11-2|.|TRBJ2-5
TGTGCCAGCAGCTTACTCACTAGCGTCATCAGAGTCCGAGAGACCCAGTACTTC
CASSLLTSVIRVRETQYF
>.|TRBV5-1|.|TRBJ2-2
TGCGCCAGCAGGGAGCCGCGGGGGGAGCTGTTTTTT
CASREPRGELFF
>.|TRBV7-8|.|TRBJ2-5
TGTGCCAGCAGTTTAGGTGCGACACTATCCGAGACCCAGTACTTC
CASSLGATLSETQYF
>.|TRBV5-1|.|TRBJ1-1
TGCGCCAGCAGCGGGGGAAGGGTCACTGAAGCTTTCTTT
CASSGGRVTEAFF
>TRBD2|TRBV29-1|.|TRBJ2-1
TGCAGCGTTGGTCAGCTAGCGGGAACCAATGAGCAGTTCTTC
CSVGQLAGTNEQFF
>TRBD1|TRBV7-9|.|TRBJ2-5
TGTGCCAGCAGCCGGAGAACAGGGGCGACAAGGAGAGAGACCCAGTACTTC
CASSRRTGATRRETQYF
>.|TRBV4-1|.|TRBJ1-4
TGCGCCAGCAGCCAAGAAACGTTCCAAACTAATGAAAAACTGTTTTTT
CASSQETFQTNEKLFF
>.|TRBV7-2|.|TRBJ2-1
TGTGCCAGCAGCTTAGGTCTGGAGGGTGGGGAGTTCTTC
CASSLGLEGGEFF
>.|TRBV6-1|.|TRBJ2-1
TGTGCCAGCAGTGAAGCGGGCCTTGGGCGGTGGGACAATGAGCAGTTCTTC
CASSEAGLGRWDNEQFF
>.|TRBV6-1|.|TRBJ2-4
TGTGCCAGCAGTGGCCGGGTCAGTCGGGACTTC
CASSGRVSRDF
>.|TRBV6-5|.|TRBJ1-4
TGTGCCAGCAGTCTCGACGGAACTAATGAAAAACTGTTTTTT
CASSLDGTNEKLFF
>.|TRBV6-1|once|TRBJ1-5
TGTGCCAGCAGTGAAGAGGGCCCCAGAGGCAATCAGCCCCAGCATTTT
CASSEEGPRGNQPQHF
>TRBD1|TRBV6-5|.|TRBJ2-5
TGTGCCAGCGGCCGACAGGGGGCCTATGAGACCCAGTACTTC
CASGRQGAYETQYF
>.|TRBV5-1|.|TRBJ1-4
TGCGCCAGCAGCTTGGGTCAGGGGAATGAAAAACTGTTTTTT
CASSLGQGNEKLFF
>TRBD1|TRBV29-1|.|TRBJ2-7
TGCAGCGTTCCTATTACAGGGGAGAAATCCTACGAGCAGTACTTC
CSVPITGEKSYEQYF
>TRBD1|TRBV10-3|.|TRBJ2-5
TGTGCCATCAGTCGGGGGACAGGGCCCCTTCGGGAGACCCAGTACTTC
CAISRGTGPLRETQYF
>.|TRBV19|.|TRBJ2-4
TGTGCCAGTAGCATGTTAGGGGGTAGGGGGTTGGACATTCAGTACTTC
CASSMLGGRGLDIQYF
>.|TRBV6-1|.|TRBJ1-1
TGTGCCAGCAGAATCTACAGTGCGAACACTGAAGCTTTCTTT
CASRIYSANTEAFF
>.|TRBV6-5|.|TRBJ1-4
TGTGCCAGCAGCCGATCCGGAGGAGATGAAAAACTGTTTTTT
CASSRSGGDEKLFF
>TRBD1|TRBV10-3|.|TRBJ1-1
TGTGCCATCAGTGAGTCAGGGACAGGGTTGAATGAAGCTTTCTTT
CAISESGTGLNEAFF
>.|TRBV28|.|TRBJ2-7
TGTGCCACCGCCGTCGGGGGCCCCTCCTCCTACGAGCAGTACTTC
CATAVGGPSSYEQYF
>.|TRBV21-1|.|TRBJ2-2
TGTGCCAGCAGCAAATCAGGCGGTAGCGGCAACACCGGGGAGCTGTTTTTT
CASSKSGGSGNTGELFF
>TRBD1|TRBV5-1|few|TRBJ2-7
TGCGCCAGCAGCTTGCAGGACAGGGTCTTCTACGAGCAGTACTTC
CASSLQDRVFYEQYF
>.|TRBV10-3|.|TRBJ1-1
TGTGCCATCAAGGTATCGGAGTTCACTGAAGCTTTCTTT
CAIKVSEFTEAFF
>TRBD2|TRBV10-2|.|TRBJ2-5
TGCGCCAGCAGTTTTGCGGGGGAAGAGACCCAGTACTTC
CASSFAGEETQYF
>.|TRBV27|.|TRBJ2-7
TGTGCCAGCAGTTTATCCGTACAGGGGACTAGGGAGCAGTACTTC
CASSLSVQGTREQYF
>.|TRBV19|.|TRBJ1-5
TGTGCCAGTAGTATAGTGGAGGGGGGGAGTCAGCCCCAGCATTTT
CASSIVEGGSQPQHF
>.|TRBV4-2|.|TRBJ1-3
TGTGCCAGCAGCCAAGATTTTCCCCCCTCTGGAAACACCATATATTTT
CASSQDFPPSGNTIYF
>.|TRBV27|.|TRBJ2-5
TGTGCCAGCAAAGGACAGTCGAAAAGACAAGAGACCCAGTACTTC
CASKGQSKRQETQYF
>.|TRBV11-2|once|TRBJ2-2
TGTGCCAGCAGCTGGGCTAGTAGCGGGGAGCTGTTTTTT
CASSWASSGELFF
>.|TRBV2|.|TRBJ2-7
TGTGCCAGCAGCTACGGCTACGAGCAGTACTTC
CASSYGYEQYF
>.|TRBV19|.|TRBJ1-6
TGTGCCAGTAGTATTCGGCAGGGTAGGGCTATAGGGTCACCCCTCCACTTT
CASSIRQGRAIGSPLHF
>.|TRBV6-1|once|TRBJ2-3
TGTGCCAGCAGCCCCCTTAGGGATACGCAGTATTTT
CASSPLRDTQYF
>TRBD1|TRBV5-1|.|TRBJ2-3
TGCGCCAGCAGAACGGGACAGGGGGAAGTGACAGATACGCAGTATTTT
CASRTGQGEVTDTQYF
>.|TRBV10-3|few|TRBJ1-2
TGTGCCATCAGTGAGTCGGGAGGAAACTATGGCTACACCTTC
CAISESGGNYGYTF
>.|TRBV21-1|.|TRBJ1-1
TGTGCCAGCCTCTTAATGAACACTGAAGCTTTCTTT
CASLLMNTEAFF
>.|TRBV7-8|.|TRBJ1-4
TGTGCCAGCAGCTTAGCATGGGGGGCGTACGGTGAAAAACTGTTTTTT
CASSLAWGAYGEKLFF
>.|TRBV18|.|TRBJ2-7
TGTGCCAGCTCACCGAATAGGGACTCACCGGAGCAGTACTTC
CASSPNRDSPEQYF
>.|TRBV7-8|.|TRBJ1-1
TGTGCCAGCAGCTTAGGTCCCAAATCTGGGACTGAAGCTTTCTTT
CASSLGPKSGTEAFF
>.|TRBV2|.|TRBJ2-3
TGTGCCGGGACATGGGGAACAGATACGCAGTATTTT
CAGTWGTDTQYF
>.|TRBV30|.|TRBJ1-1
TGTGCCTGGAGAGTCCTGAACACTGAAGCTTTCTTT
CAWRVLNTEAFF
>TRBD1|TRBV19|.|TRBJ2-7
TGTGCCAGTAGTATAGTCCGGACAGGGACCTACGAGCAGTACTTC
CASSIVRTGTYEQYF
>TRBD1|TRBV5-1|.|TRBJ2-5
TGCGCCAGCAGCTTATCCGGGACAGGGGGCGCTGAGACCCAGTACTTC
CASSLSGTGGAETQYF
>.|TRBV6-1|.|TRBJ2-5
TGTGCCAGCAGTGAAGTTAGGGTTTTGACCCAGTACTTC
CASSEVRVLTQYF
>.|TRBV19|.|TRBJ2-1
TGTGCCAGTAGTCGGCTTGACAACAATGAGCAGTTCTTC
CASSRLDNNEQFF